This entry lists 13 T cell receptor beta chains sequenced from one sample in a study of shared clonotypes between healthy human individuals. Generated by immunoSEQ multiplex PCR, the TCRdb table keeps only in-frame clones and is missing some. The sample has 660,000 or so clones, 96% seen once. Naive CD8 cells were CD45RO-negative, positively selected for CCR7, excluding terminally differentiated effector memory CD45RA+ cells. Sequencing used naive CD8+ T cells sorted from blood. These receptors were collected from a woman younger than 45 in good health.

This clone was observed once. The chain joins TRBV7-8 to TRBJ2-7; maybe TRBD2 (5 bases). Germline CDR1 is SGHVS and CDR2 is FQNEAQ. V was pared by 2 bases and J by 5 bases, with 13 bases between. There are 14 residues in the CDR3. The CDR3, as DNA: TGTGCCAGCAGCTTACGGCGGTGGACTCACGAGCAGTACTTC. Translated: CASSLRRWTHEQYF.

The chain is built from TRBV6-5 and TRBJ2-7, with 7 positions matching TRBD2. CDR1 and CDR2 from the germline V gene are MNHEY and SVGAGI. The CDR3 totals 16 residues. V lost 4 bases, J lost 0 bases, and 9 bases stayed unmatched. The CDR3 region is CASSFSPSGPSYEQYF. The CDR3 region has the DNA TGTGCCAGCAGTTTTTCCCCTAGCGGTCCCTCCTACGAGCAGTACTTC.

The V call is TRBV28, the J call TRBJ2-2; the D is unclear. Germline CDR1 is MDHEN and CDR2 is SYDVKM. The CDR3 runs 14 residues. V was cut by 6 bases and J by 3 bases, with 11 bases left in between. CDR3 sequence reads: CASSLRTDTGELFF. CDR3 nucleotide sequence: TGTGCCAGCAGCCTTCGTACAGACACCGGGGAGCTGTTTTTT.

In regard to this clone: Distinct nucleotide sequences in the sample also encode this CDR3. This chain connects TRBV30 to TRBJ1-2; D not certain. The V and J ends lost 3 bases and 4 bases respectively, with 9 bases between them. This CDR3 comprises 12 residues. Germline V gives CDR1 GTSNPN, CDR2 SVGIG (reference sequence). CDR3 DNA sequence: TGTGCCTGGAGGCCGAAGAGCTATGGCTACACCTTC. It translates to CAWRPKSYGYTF. The full variable domain, rest sourced from reference TRBV30 and TRBJ1-2, is SQTIHQWPATLVQPVGSPLSLECTVEGTSNPNLYWYRQAAGRGLQLLFYSVGIGQISSEVPQNLSASRPQDRQFILSSKKLLLSDSGFYLCAWRPKSYGYTFGSGTRLTVV.

The V gene is TRBV2, the J gene TRBJ1-2, with a tentative D call TRBD1 (5 bases). This CDR3 is built from 12 residues. Trimming left V 8 bases short and J 6 bases short, with 13 bases between. Germline CDR1 and CDR2: SNHLY and FYNNEI. CDR3 residues: CASGRGDDGYTF. CDR3 sequence (DNA): TGTGCCAGCGGTAGAGGGGACGATGGCTACACCTTC.

This chain uses TRBV9 with TRBJ1-2; D ambiguous. Trimming shortened V by 4 bases and J by 7 bases, and 8 bases separated the two germline ends. The CDR3 length is 11 residues. Germline CDR1 reads SGDLS; CDR2 reads YYNGEE. The CDR3 DNA reads TGTGCCAGCAGCAGTGTCCGTGGCTACACCTTC. Encoded protein: CASSSVRGYTF.

V gene TRBV4-2 combines with J gene TRBJ2-7; D not certain. The germline CDR1 and CDR2 sequences are LGHNA and YNFKEQ. This CDR3 has 11 amino acids. The V end was cut by 1 base, the J end by 8 bases, with 6 bases between. CDR3 DNA: TGTGCCAGCAGCCAAGGGGATAAGCAGTACTTC. Translated, it gives CASSQGDKQYF.

CDR3 sequence reads: CASTLRDYNQPQHF. The CDR3 coding sequence is TGTGCCAGTACCCTCCGGGACTACAATCAGCCCCAGCATTTT. This chain connects TRBV19 to TRBJ1-5; weak D call: TRBD1 (5 bases). Trimming shortened V by 7 bases and J by 3 bases, and 13 bases separated the two germline ends. The CDR3 spans 14 residues. The germline gives CDR1 LNHDA, CDR2 SQIVND (reference sequence).

The chain has TRBV25-1 and TRBJ2-2, with a possible D match to TRBD1 (5 bases). This CDR3 is built from 18 residues. CDR1 MGHDK and CDR2 SYGVNS come from the germline V gene. Trimming took 0 bases from V and 0 from J, leaving 14 bases between them. The DNA for the CDR3 is TGTGCCAGCAGTGAATATCCAGGGCTGAAGTCGAACACCGGGGAGCTGTTTTTT. The encoded protein is CASSEYPGLKSNTGELFF. The full variable domain, completed using reference TRBV25-1 and TRBJ2-2, is EADIYQTPRYLVIGTGKKITLECSQTMGHDKMYWYQQDPGMELHLIHYSYGVNSTEKGDLSSESTVSRIRTEHFPLTLESARPSHTSQYLCASSEYPGLKSNTGELFFGEGSRLTVL.

About this clone itself: Its ends do not fully match the called genes, so a read error is possible. The chain links TRBV4-1 to TRBJ2-7, with 8 positions matching TRBD1. Germline V CDR1 and CDR2: MGHRA, YSYEKL. This CDR3 region has 13 residues. CDR3 amino acids: CASSYRTGHEQYF. CDR3 nucleotides: TGTGCCAGCAGCTATCGGACAGGGCACGAGCAGTACTTC.

The chain carries TRBV2 and TRBJ2-1; D remains ambiguous. CDR1 is SNHLY, CDR2 FYNNEI, per germline. Trimming cost V 0 bases and J 4 bases, with 4 bases left between them. The CDR3 contains 13 residues. This CDR3 reads CASSEAQYNEQFF. In DNA form, the CDR3 reads TGTGCCAGCAGTGAAGCTCAGTACAATGAGCAGTTCTTC.

The CDR3 protein is CASSQGGTGLNTQYF. The CDR3 DNA is TGTGCCAGCAGTCAGGGGGGGACAGGGTTGAATACGCAGTATTTT. The chain couples TRBV27 to TRBJ2-3; 9 positions agree with TRBD1. Germline V gene lookup returns CDR1 MNHEY and CDR2 SMNVEV (reference sequence). J gave up 7 bases and V 5 bases, and 10 bases lay outside the gene matches. There are 15 residues in the CDR3.

This clone was seen a single time. The chain couples TRBV28 to TRBJ1-5, with a possible D match to TRBD1 (6 bases). The V gene lost 6 bases and the J gene lost 9 bases, with 21 bases spanning the gap. The CDR3 has 15 residues. CDR1 and CDR2 from the germline V gene are MDHEN and SYDVKM. In nucleotides, the CDR3 is TGTGCCAGCAGCGAACTCACAGGGACATGGCCGCCCCAGCATTTT. Translating gives CASSELTGTWPPQHF.